This TCR beta chain was profiled in a study of shared clonotypes between healthy human individuals. A word on this clone: The antigen is unknown. The identical CDR3 is also encoded by other nucleotide sequences in the sample.

The data were produced by immunoSEQ multiplex PCR, yet TCRdb's version contains in-frame clones alone and is incomplete. Among under 2,500,000 clones listed, more than 90% were seen once. CDR3 size: 15 residues. The ends lost 4 bases at V and 2 bases at J; junction bases unmatched: 3. The germline V gene has CDR1 SGHTA and CDR2 FQGNSA. Study-wide results and caveats: Larger estimated richness was generally seen in naive subsets than in memory subsets.

Sequencing was done on a sample of naive CD4+ T cells sorted from blood. Indicated subset: CD45RA+ positively selected. The clonotype originates from a man between 18 and 35 years old in good health. The chain is built from TRBV7-2 and TRBJ1-5, with TRBD1 matching 9 bases. The CDR3: CASSWGQGGNQPQHF. The CDR3, as DNA: TGTGCCAGCAGCTGGGGACAGGGCGGCAATCAGCCCCAGCATTTT.